This paragraph reports one T cell receptor (beta chain). This sample was taken from a study of T cell responses to AZD1222 COVID-19 vaccine. Trimming shortened V by 3 bases and J by 11 bases, and 11 bases separated the two germline ends. This CDR3 comprises 11 residues. The germline gives CDR1 GTSNPN, CDR2 SVGIG (reference sequence). Data came from immunoSEQ multiplex PCR; TCRdb stores just in-frame clones and leaves some out. Among 45,000 to 55,000 clones listed, under 90% were seen once. This clonotype was sampled from an adult in good health. This material consisted of peripheral blood, taken on day 0 of AZD1222 vaccination. V gene TRBV30 combines with J gene TRBJ2-1, with D hard to call. In nucleotides, the CDR3 is TGTGCCTGGAGGTCTACCGATAAGCAGTTCTTC. Translating gives CAWRSTDKQFF.